A selection of T cell receptor beta chains follows, all from one sample in a study of OX40 agonist ivuxolimab in advanced cancers. Method: immunoSEQ multiplex PCR; TCRdb's copy keeps in-frame clones and lacks some. Of around 9,900 clones listed, approximately 71% are singletons. Sequences were derived from CD4+ or CD8+ T cells sorted from blood, sampled in a trial of the OX40 agonist ivuxolimab. Receptor source: an adult with an advanced solid tumor such as melanoma, head and neck, liver or kidney cancer. Each CDR3 is given with its conserved first and last residue. The order of the fields is D gene, clone size, V gene, J gene, CDR3 protein, CDR3 DNA. The D gene is left open where the match is weak. The size of a clone is reported for some rows only, either as once, few or many, or as a class for expanded clones.

D gene: -; clone size: -; V gene: TRBV2; J gene: TRBJ2-1; CDR3 protein: CASSDVTSRSNEQFF; CDR3 DNA: TGTGCCAGCAGTGACGTAACTAGCCGTAGCAATGAGCAGTTCTTC
D gene: -; clone size: -; V gene: TRBV7-9; J gene: TRBJ2-1; CDR3 protein: CASRSPPDYEQFF; CDR3 DNA: TGTGCCAGCAGGTCCCCCCCGGATTATGAGCAGTTCTTC
D gene: -; clone size: few; V gene: TRBV7-9; J gene: TRBJ1-1; CDR3 protein: CASSLPFENTEAFF; CDR3 DNA: TGTGCCAGCAGCTTACCATTTGAGAACACTGAAGCTTTCTTT
D gene: -; clone size: once; V gene: TRBV28; J gene: TRBJ1-1; CDR3 protein: CASKDGLMNTEAFF; CDR3 DNA: TGTGCCAGCAAAGATGGTCTAATGAACACTGAAGCTTTCTTT
D gene: -; clone size: -; V gene: TRBV5-1; J gene: TRBJ2-5; CDR3 protein: CASSLDGTAQETQYF; CDR3 DNA: TGCGCCAGCAGCTTGGACGGGACGGCCCAAGAGACCCAGTACTTC
D gene: TRBD1; clone size: -; V gene: TRBV2; J gene: TRBJ1-1; CDR3 protein: CASRTGVNTEAFF; CDR3 DNA: TGTGCCAGCAGGACAGGGGTGAACACTGAAGCTTTCTTT
D gene: -; clone size: -; V gene: TRBV6-4; J gene: TRBJ2-2; CDR3 protein: CASSDSTTGELFF; CDR3 DNA: TGTGCCAGCAGTGACTCGACCACCGGGGAGCTGTTTTTT
D gene: -; clone size: -; V gene: TRBV7-2; J gene: TRBJ2-7; CDR3 protein: CASSQDPGFAYEQYF; CDR3 DNA: TGTGCCAGCAGCCAAGATCCAGGCTTTGCCTACGAGCAGTACTTC
D gene: TRBD1; clone size: -; V gene: TRBV28; J gene: TRBJ2-7; CDR3 protein: CATGGAPYEQYF; CDR3 DNA: TGTGCCACAGGGGGCGCACCCTACGAGCAGTACTTC
D gene: -; clone size: -; V gene: TRBV7-2; J gene: TRBJ2-7; CDR3 protein: CASSPGLKSYEQYF; CDR3 DNA: TGTGCCAGCAGCCCTGGACTCAAATCCTACGAGCAGTACTTC
D gene: TRBD1; clone size: few; V gene: TRBV19; J gene: TRBJ2-2; CDR3 protein: CATNQGAGDGELFF; CDR3 DNA: TGTGCAACCAATCAGGGGGCCGGGGACGGGGAGCTGTTTTTT
D gene: TRBD1; clone size: once; V gene: TRBV18; J gene: TRBJ1-4; CDR3 protein: CASSSRGREEKLFF; CDR3 DNA: TGTGCCAGCTCATCCAGGGGGCGCGAGGAAAAACTGTTTTTT
D gene: -; clone size: -; V gene: TRBV30; J gene: TRBJ1-1; CDR3 protein: CAWNPYTEAFF; CDR3 DNA: TGTGCCTGGAACCCGTACACTGAAGCTTTCTTT
D gene: -; clone size: -; V gene: TRBV28; J gene: TRBJ1-1; CDR3 protein: CASQAVEDPEAFF; CDR3 DNA: TGTGCCAGCCAAGCGGTGGAGGATCCAGAAGCTTTCTTT
D gene: TRBD2; clone size: -; V gene: TRBV14; J gene: TRBJ2-1; CDR3 protein: CASSQLLAGPYNEQFF; CDR3 DNA: TGTGCCAGCAGCCAATTACTAGCGGGCCCCTACAATGAGCAGTTCTTC
D gene: TRBD1; clone size: -; V gene: TRBV5-5; J gene: TRBJ2-1; CDR3 protein: CASSFGRGPYNEQFF; CDR3 DNA: TGTGCCAGCAGCTTCGGCAGGGGGCCCTACAATGAGCAGTTCTTC
D gene: -; clone size: medium-sized; V gene: TRBV4-3; J gene: TRBJ2-7; CDR3 protein: CASSQDLWSSGEQYF; CDR3 DNA: TGCGCCAGCAGCCAAGATCTATGGTCCTCCGGCGAGCAGTACTTC
D gene: TRBD1; clone size: -; V gene: TRBV5-4; J gene: TRBJ2-4; CDR3 protein: CASSLGDSPKNIQYF; CDR3 DNA: TGTGCCAGCAGCTTGGGGGACAGCCCCAAAAACATTCAGTACTTC
D gene: TRBD1; clone size: -; V gene: TRBV19; J gene: TRBJ2-5; CDR3 protein: CASSISGQGAVETQYF; CDR3 DNA: TGTGCCAGTAGTATCTCGGGACAGGGGGCGGTGGAGACCCAGTACTTC
D gene: -; clone size: -; V gene: TRBV9; J gene: TRBJ2-1; CDR3 protein: CASSDGTIYNEQFF; CDR3 DNA: TGTGCCAGCAGCGACGGGACAATTTACAATGAGCAGTTCTTC
D gene: -; clone size: -; V gene: TRBV9; J gene: TRBJ1-6; CDR3 protein: CASSSQESPLHF; CDR3 DNA: TGTGCCAGCAGCTCCCAAGAGTCACCCCTCCACTTT
D gene: -; clone size: -; V gene: TRBV9; J gene: TRBJ1-6; CDR3 protein: CASSPRPGDGSSYNSPLHF; CDR3 DNA: TGTGCCAGCAGCCCTAGGCCAGGGGACGGAAGCTCCTATAATTCACCCCTCCACTTT
D gene: TRBD1; clone size: -; V gene: TRBV11-2; J gene: TRBJ2-5; CDR3 protein: CASSPTSGTGAETQYF; CDR3 DNA: TGTGCCAGCAGCCCGACCTCCGGGACAGGGGCAGAGACCCAGTACTTC
D gene: -; clone size: -; V gene: TRBV18; J gene: TRBJ1-5; CDR3 protein: CASSSTTGTYFFNQPQHF; CDR3 DNA: TGTGCCAGCTCATCCACGACCGGGACATACTTCTTCAATCAGCCCCAGCATTTT
D gene: -; clone size: -; V gene: TRBV12-5; J gene: TRBJ1-1; CDR3 protein: CASGLGNSNTEAFF; CDR3 DNA: TGTGCTAGTGGTTTGGGGAATTCGAACACTGAAGCTTTCTTT
D gene: TRBD2; clone size: -; V gene: TRBV27; J gene: TRBJ2-1; CDR3 protein: CASTGTGGEFF; CDR3 DNA: TGTGCCAGCACTGGAACGGGGGGGGAGTTCTTC
D gene: -; clone size: -; V gene: TRBV9; J gene: TRBJ2-3; CDR3 protein: CASSVVGGTDTQYF; CDR3 DNA: TGTGCCAGCAGCGTAGTAGGAGGCACAGATACGCAGTATTTT
D gene: -; clone size: -; V gene: TRBV7-8; J gene: TRBJ2-2; CDR3 protein: CASSYPGALSNTGELFF; CDR3 DNA: TGTGCCAGCAGCTACCCCGGGGCGCTATCGAACACCGGGGAGCTGTTTTTT
D gene: -; clone size: -; V gene: TRBV5-1; J gene: TRBJ1-1; CDR3 protein: CASSFAGEGGTEAFF; CDR3 DNA: TGCGCCAGCAGCTTCGCAGGGGAAGGTGGGACTGAAGCTTTCTTT
D gene: -; clone size: -; V gene: TRBV7-9; J gene: TRBJ2-2; CDR3 protein: CASSPMALSTGELFF; CDR3 DNA: TGTGCCAGCAGTCCGATGGCCCTCTCCACCGGGGAGCTGTTTTTT
D gene: -; clone size: few; V gene: TRBV9; J gene: TRBJ2-1; CDR3 protein: CASSSQTSLDEQFF; CDR3 DNA: TGTGCCAGCAGCTCGCAGACTAGTTTAGATGAGCAGTTCTTC
D gene: -; clone size: -; V gene: TRBV7-9; J gene: TRBJ1-2; CDR3 protein: CASSAMVQGGGYTF; CDR3 DNA: TGTGCCAGCAGCGCAATGGTCCAGGGCGGCGGCTACACCTTC
D gene: -; clone size: -; V gene: TRBV21-1; J gene: TRBJ2-7; CDR3 protein: CASSPDRDHLYEQYF; CDR3 DNA: TGTGCCAGCAGCCCTGACAGGGACCACCTCTACGAGCAGTACTTC
D gene: TRBD2; clone size: -; V gene: TRBV7-9; J gene: TRBJ2-3; CDR3 protein: CASSLSGGRTDTQYF; CDR3 DNA: TGTGCCAGCAGTTTGTCGGGAGGCAGGACAGATACGCAGTATTTT
D gene: TRBD1; clone size: -; V gene: TRBV7-9; J gene: TRBJ2-7; CDR3 protein: CASSSQDRDYEQYF; CDR3 DNA: TGTGCCAGCAGCTCTCAGGACAGGGACTACGAGCAGTACTTC
D gene: -; clone size: -; V gene: TRBV6-5; J gene: TRBJ1-3; CDR3 protein: CASSYGRAGNTIYF; CDR3 DNA: TGTGCCAGCAGTTATGGCAGGGCCGGAAACACCATATATTTT
D gene: -; clone size: -; V gene: TRBV2; J gene: TRBJ2-3; CDR3 protein: CASRATGYSSTDTQYF; CDR3 DNA: TGTGCCAGCAGGGCTACAGGGTATTCCAGCACAGATACGCAGTATTTT
D gene: -; clone size: -; V gene: TRBV11-1; J gene: TRBJ2-3; CDR3 protein: CASSLAQGGSTDTQYF; CDR3 DNA: TGTGCCAGCAGCTTAGCCCAGGGGGGAAGCACAGATACGCAGTATTTT
D gene: TRBD1; clone size: once; V gene: TRBV9; J gene: TRBJ2-7; CDR3 protein: CASSVGTGAYEQYF; CDR3 DNA: TGTGCCAGCAGCGTAGGGACAGGCGCCTACGAGCAGTACTTC
D gene: -; clone size: medium-sized; V gene: TRBV7-9; J gene: TRBJ2-1; CDR3 protein: CASSRFGEQFF; CDR3 DNA: TGTGCCAGCAGTCGGTTCGGGGAGCAGTTCTTC
D gene: TRBD1; clone size: -; V gene: TRBV9; J gene: TRBJ2-2; CDR3 protein: CASSVGQGAGLGELFF; CDR3 DNA: TGTGCCAGCAGCGTAGGGCAGGGGGCCGGTCTCGGGGAGCTGTTTTTT
D gene: -; clone size: few; V gene: TRBV6-4; J gene: TRBJ2-1; CDR3 protein: CASSDSSAGEVSNEQFF; CDR3 DNA: TGTGCCAGCAGTGACTCCTCCGCAGGAGAAGTCTCCAATGAGCAGTTCTTC
D gene: TRBD1; clone size: -; V gene: TRBV13; J gene: TRBJ2-7; CDR3 protein: CASSQGGQGAYEQYF; CDR3 DNA: TGTGCCAGCAGCCAAGGGGGACAGGGGGCTTACGAGCAGTACTTC
D gene: -; clone size: medium-sized; V gene: TRBV7-9; J gene: TRBJ2-1; CDR3 protein: CASSWALSLNEQFF; CDR3 DNA: TGTGCCAGCAGCTGGGCCTTGAGCCTCAATGAGCAGTTCTTC
D gene: TRBD1; clone size: -; V gene: TRBV11-2; J gene: TRBJ1-1; CDR3 protein: CASSLTTGDTEAFF; CDR3 DNA: TGTGCCAGCAGCCTTACGACAGGGGACACTGAAGCTTTCTTT
D gene: -; clone size: -; V gene: TRBV29-1; J gene: TRBJ2-7; CDR3 protein: CSVEGPSSSYEQYF; CDR3 DNA: TGCAGCGTTGAAGGACCGTCGAGCTCCTACGAGCAGTACTTC
D gene: TRBD1; clone size: once; V gene: TRBV7-3; J gene: TRBJ2-3; CDR3 protein: CASSLKGWQGAADTQYF; CDR3 DNA: TGTGCCAGCAGCTTAAAGGGGTGGCAGGGGGCCGCAGATACGCAGTATTTT
D gene: TRBD1; clone size: few; V gene: TRBV19; J gene: TRBJ2-5; CDR3 protein: CASSAMGQQETQYF; CDR3 DNA: TGTGCCAGTAGTGCCATGGGACAGCAAGAGACCCAGTACTTC
D gene: TRBD1; clone size: -; V gene: TRBV13; J gene: TRBJ1-5; CDR3 protein: CASSRRTGNQPQHF; CDR3 DNA: TGTGCCAGCAGCCGCCGGACAGGGAATCAGCCCCAGCATTTT
D gene: -; clone size: -; V gene: TRBV19; J gene: TRBJ1-3; CDR3 protein: CASSRGSGNTIYF; CDR3 DNA: TGTGCCAGTAGTCGGGGGTCCGGAAACACCATATATTTT
D gene: TRBD2; clone size: medium-sized; V gene: TRBV6-6; J gene: TRBJ2-2; CDR3 protein: CASSYRLAENTGELFF; CDR3 DNA: TGTGCCAGCAGTTACCGACTAGCGGAGAACACCGGGGAGCTGTTTTTT
D gene: -; clone size: -; V gene: TRBV27; J gene: TRBJ2-1; CDR3 protein: CASSFQVGSYNEQFF; CDR3 DNA: TGTGCCAGCAGTTTCCAGGTGGGCTCCTACAATGAGCAGTTCTTC
D gene: -; clone size: -; V gene: TRBV27; J gene: TRBJ2-7; CDR3 protein: CASSLAGQSYEQYF; CDR3 DNA: TGTGCCAGCAGTTTAGCTGGACAGTCCTACGAGCAGTACTTC
D gene: TRBD2; clone size: -; V gene: TRBV29-1; J gene: TRBJ2-1; CDR3 protein: CSVEGGPAYNEQFF; CDR3 DNA: TGCAGCGTTGAGGGAGGGCCGGCCTACAATGAGCAGTTCTTC
D gene: TRBD1; clone size: -; V gene: TRBV5-6; J gene: TRBJ1-5; CDR3 protein: CASSFGTGGQPQHF; CDR3 DNA: TGTGCCAGCAGCTTCGGGACAGGGGGTCAGCCCCAGCATTTT